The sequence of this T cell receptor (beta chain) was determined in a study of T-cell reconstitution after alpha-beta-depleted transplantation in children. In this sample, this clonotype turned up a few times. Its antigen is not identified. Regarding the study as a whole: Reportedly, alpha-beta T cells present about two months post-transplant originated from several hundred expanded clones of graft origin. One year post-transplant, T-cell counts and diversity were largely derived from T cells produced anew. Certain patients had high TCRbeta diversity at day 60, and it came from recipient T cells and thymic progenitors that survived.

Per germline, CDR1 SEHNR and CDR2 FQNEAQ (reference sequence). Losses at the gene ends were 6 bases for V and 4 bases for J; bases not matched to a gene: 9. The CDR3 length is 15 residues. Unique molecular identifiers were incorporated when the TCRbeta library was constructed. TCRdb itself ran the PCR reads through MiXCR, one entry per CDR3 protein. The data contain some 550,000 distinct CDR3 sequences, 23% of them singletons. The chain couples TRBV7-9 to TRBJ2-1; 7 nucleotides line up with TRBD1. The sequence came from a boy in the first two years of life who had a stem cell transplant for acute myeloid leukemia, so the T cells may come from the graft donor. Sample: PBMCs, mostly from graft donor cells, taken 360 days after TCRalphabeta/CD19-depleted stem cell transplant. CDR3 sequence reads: CASRIPGTAYNEQFF. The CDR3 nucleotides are TGTGCCAGCAGGATTCCGGGGACAGCATACAATGAGCAGTTCTTC.